The 26 T cell receptor beta chains given below trace back to one sample, sequenced in a study of blood T cell repertoires in COVID-19. TCRdb's table, derived via immunoSEQ multiplex PCR, lists solely in-frame clones and lacks some. The table records 300,000 to 350,000 clones, around nine tenths of them present only once. Sequenced sample: PBMCs or T cells enriched from blood (not recorded which). These receptors were obtained from a woman aged 25 to 45 who had been exposed to COVID-19.

This chain links TRBV19 with TRBJ1-4; D gene unclear. The V end was cut by 7 bases, the J end by 8 bases, with 8 bases between. The CDR3 covers 11 residues. Germline V CDR1 and CDR2: LNHDA, SQIVND (reference sequence). The CDR3 nucleotides are TGTGCCAGTACGGGAGGCGAAAAACTGTTTTTT. Protein: CASTGGEKLFF. Based on the CDR3 plus reference TRBV19 and TRBJ1-4, the full variable domain is DGGITQSPKYLFRKEGQNVTLSCEQNLNHDAMYWYRQDPGQGLRLIYYSQIVNDFQKGDIAEGYSVSREKKESFPLTVTSAQKNPTAFYLCASTGGEKLFFGSGTQLSVL.

V gene TRBV10-3 combines with J gene TRBJ1-1; D is perhaps TRBD1 (5 bases). Germline CDR1 ENHRY, CDR2 SYGVKD. The CDR3 is made up of 12 amino acids. V gave up 5 bases and J gave up 4 bases, with 8 bases separating them. The DNA of the CDR3 is TGTGCCATCAGTCGGGGGGGCACTGAAGCTTTCTTT. This gives the protein CAISRGGTEAFF.

J is TRBJ1-1 and V is TRBV15; D is ambiguous. The length of the CDR3 is 12 residues. Trimming removed 6 bases from V and 7 bases from J, with 12 bases in between. The germline V gene has CDR1 LNHNV and CDR2 YYDKDF (reference sequence). CDR3 region: CATSVGGLEAFF. The CDR3 DNA reads TGTGCCACCAGTGTTGGAGGGCTTGAAGCTTTCTTT.

This clone showed up just once. V usage is TRBV11-3 and J usage is TRBJ2-1; D is perhaps TRBD1 (5 bases). The ends were cut back, 1 base at V and 2 bases at J, with 9 bases in the middle. CDR3 length equals 15 residues. In germline, CDR1 is SGHNT, CDR2 YENEEA. CDR3 loop: CASSLGGRAYNEQFF. CDR3 DNA: TGTGCCAGCAGCTTAGGTGGCAGGGCCTACAATGAGCAGTTCTTC.

The chain links TRBV4-3 to TRBJ2-3; 8 nucleotides line up with TRBD1. V was pared by 4 bases and J by 0 bases, with 3 bases of the junction left unmatched. CDR3 length: 15 residues. The germline V gene encodes CDR1 LGHNA and CDR2 YSLEER. The DNA of the CDR3 is TGCGCCAGCAGCCGCCGGACAGGGAGCACAGATACGCAGTATTTT. Protein: CASSRRTGSTDTQYF.

The chain has TRBV3-1 (or the pseudogene TRBV3-2) and TRBJ1-3; possibly TRBD1 for D (6 bases). Trimming shortened V by 1 base and J by 14 bases, and 9 bases separated the two germline ends. Germline lookup yields CDR1 LGHDT and CDR2 YNNKEL (reference sequence). This CDR3 has 11 amino acids. The CDR3 DNA reads as TGTGCCAGCAGCCAAGGGACAGCATTATATTTT. Translation gives CASSQGTALYF.

V usage is TRBV7-9 and J usage is TRBJ1-3; maybe TRBD1 (5 bases). CDR1 is SEHNR, CDR2 FQNEAQ, per germline (reference sequence). V was trimmed by 1 base and J by 0 bases, leaving 13 bases between them. The CDR3 covers 17 residues. CDR3 loop: CASSLEAGPSSGNTIYF. The DNA for the CDR3 is TGTGCCAGCAGCTTAGAGGCGGGGCCTAGCTCTGGAAACACCATATATTTT.

This clone was recorded only once. V gene TRBV7-9 combines with J gene TRBJ1-3, with 10 bases that match TRBD1. V gave up 1 base and J gave up 2 bases; unmatched junction bases: 5. This CDR3 comprises 17 residues. Germline V gene sequence: CDR1 SEHNR, CDR2 FQNEAQ (reference sequence). The DNA for the CDR3 is TGTGCCAGCAGCTTAGTGGGACAGGGGATCACTGGAAACACCATATATTTT. Translation gives CASSLVGQGITGNTIYF.

The V call is TRBV3-1 (or the pseudogene TRBV3-2), the J call TRBJ1-2; 10 bases match TRBD1. With 3 bases clipped from V and 6 bases from J, the junction kept 4 bases outside the gene matches. The germline V gene encodes CDR1 LGHDT and CDR2 YNNKEL (reference sequence). This CDR3 region has 14 residues. The CDR3 DNA reads TGTGCCAGCAGCCAGGGACAGGGGATCCATGGCTACACCTTC. Amino acids: CASSQGQGIHGYTF.

This clone was counted once. The genes are TRBV27 and TRBJ2-3; a possible D gene is TRBD1 (5 bases). The CDR3 length is 13 residues. V dropped 5 bases and J dropped 2 bases, with 8 bases sitting between them. Germline values: CDR1 MNHEY, CDR2 SMNVEV (reference sequence). The CDR3 loop reads CASSLGVTDTQYF. In DNA form, the CDR3 reads TGTGCCAGCAGTCTAGGGGTCACAGATACGCAGTATTTT.

The chain uses TRBV4-3 and TRBJ2-1; TRBD1 is a possible D gene (6 bases). This CDR3 has 15 residues. Germline V gene lookup returns CDR1 LGHNA and CDR2 YSLEER. V shed 0 bases and J shed 9 bases, with 15 bases lying between them. CDR3 nucleotide sequence: TGCGCCAGCAGCCAAGATCCCACTGGGGGCCTTGAGCAGTTCTTC. Protein: CASSQDPTGGLEQFF.

This chain links TRBV6-2 or TRBV6-3 with TRBJ1-1; possibly TRBD1 for D (6 bases). This CDR3 has 16 amino acids. V was clipped by 5 bases and J by 0 bases, with 16 bases between them. Germline V gives CDR1 MNHEY, CDR2 SVGEGT. The CDR3 sequence: CASSRPGGLMNTEAFF. In DNA form, the CDR3 reads TGTGCCAGCAGTCGCCCCGGGGGGCTTATGAACACTGAAGCTTTCTTT.

The rearrangement joins TRBV24-1 to TRBJ2-2; 9 bases map to TRBD1. Germline V lookup: CDR1 KGHDR, CDR2 SFDVKD. The CDR3 length is 14 residues. The junction had 6 bases not matched to a gene; V was cut back by 7 bases and J by 7 bases. The CDR3: CATRGTGWNGELFF. DNA of the CDR3: TGTGCCACCAGGGGGACAGGGTGGAACGGGGAGCTGTTTTTT.

The chain recombines TRBV4-3 with TRBJ2-7; no firm D call. CDR1 LGHNA and CDR2 YSLEER come from the germline V gene. The CDR3 totals 15 residues. Trimming took 0 bases from V and 5 from J, leaving 14 bases between them. CDR3 residues: CASSQDNSLNHEQYF. The DNA for the CDR3 is TGCGCCAGCAGCCAAGATAACAGCCTGAACCACGAGCAGTACTTC.

The rearrangement joins TRBV27 to TRBJ1-2, with D possibly TRBD1 on 6 matching bases. The CDR3 extends over 15 amino acids. Germline CDR1 reads MNHEY; CDR2 reads SMNVEV (reference sequence). V lost 4 bases and J 1 base, leaving 13 bases between the germline ends. The CDR3 reads CASSSTGHLNYGYTF. CDR3 nucleotides: TGTGCCAGCAGTTCTACGGGACACCTTAACTATGGCTACACCTTC.

The V and J genes are TRBV5-4 and TRBJ2-3; tentative D call: TRBD1 (6 bases). V shed 3 bases and J shed 2 bases, with 13 bases lying between them. Germline lookup yields CDR1 SGHNT and CDR2 YYREEE (reference sequence). This CDR3 contains 15 residues. The CDR3 sequence: CASSSLGTITDTQYF. For the CDR3, the DNA is TGTGCCAGCAGCTCGCTGGGGACAATCACAGATACGCAGTATTTT.

This clone was seen at least ten times. The rearrangement uses TRBV29-1 and TRBJ1-2; 7 bases are a match to TRBD1. The CDR3 sequence is 14 residues long. Germline lookup yields CDR1 SQVTM and CDR2 ANQGSEA. J gave up 5 bases and V 4 bases, and 10 bases lay outside the gene matches. The CDR3 sequence: CSVGGAGGGYGYTF. The CDR3, as DNA: TGCAGCGTTGGAGGCGCAGGGGGAGGATATGGCTACACCTTC.

This clone was observed a handful of times. DNA for the CDR3: TGTGCCAGCAGCTTAGAGGGCGGGGCGACAGGGAGGACAGGAGCTTTCTTT. Amino acid sequence: CASSLEGGATGRTGAFF. V gene TRBV7-9 combines with J gene TRBJ1-1, with 7 bases aligning to TRBD1. This CDR3 contains 17 residues. CDR1 and CDR2 from the germline V gene are SEHNR and FQNEAQ (reference sequence). V lost 1 base, J lost 10 bases, and 18 bases stayed unmatched.

The CDR3 protein is CASSRRQTNEQFF. The DNA of the CDR3 is TGTGCCAGCAGCCGGCGACAGACCAATGAGCAGTTCTTC. The J gene is TRBJ2-1, the V gene TRBV3-1 (or the pseudogene TRBV3-2), with D possibly matching TRBD1 (5 bases). The germline V and J ends were trimmed by 4 bases and 6 bases, with 10 bases remaining between them. This CDR3 is 13 amino acids long. Looked up from germline, CDR1 is LGHDT and CDR2 is YNNKEL (reference sequence).

V is TRBV5-1 and J is TRBJ2-1, with 8 bases fitting TRBD2. J lost 3 bases, V lost 5 bases, and 13 bases had no gene match. The CDR3 extends over 17 amino acids. CDR1 is SGHRS, CDR2 YFSETQ, per germline. CDR3 loop: CASSHGLGTRGYNEQFF. CDR3 coding DNA: TGCGCCAGCAGTCACGGTTTGGGGACTAGAGGCTACAATGAGCAGTTCTTC.

This clone has more than one count but fewer than ten. The gene calls are TRBV5-1 and TRBJ1-1; D not resolved. CDR1 and CDR2 from the germline V gene are SGHRS and YFSETQ. With 7 bases removed from V and 0 bases from J, the gap between germline ends came to 10 bases. This CDR3 contains 13 residues. CDR3 sequence reads: CASALSMNTEAFF. The CDR3 DNA reads TGCGCCAGCGCGCTAAGTATGAACACTGAAGCTTTCTTT.

This rearrangement joins TRBV10-3 to TRBJ2-2; 7 nucleotides match TRBD1. J was trimmed by 7 bases and V by 10 bases; bases with no gene match: 9. Looked up from germline, CDR1 is ENHRY and CDR2 is SYGVKD. This CDR3 has 13 residues. The CDR3 region is CATRTGDGGELFF. DNA of the CDR3: TGTGCCACCCGTACAGGGGACGGCGGGGAGCTGTTTTTT.

The rearrangement uses TRBV6-5 and TRBJ2-7; D not resolved. The V gene's germline CDR1 is MNHEY and CDR2 SVGAGI. Trimming stripped 5 bases from V and 5 bases from J, with 16 bases between. This CDR3 spans 14 amino acids. CDR3 bases: TGTGCCAGCAGTCCCTTGCTTGGGCCCCACGAGCAGTACTTC. Translation: CASSPLLGPHEQYF.

The genes are TRBV3-1 (or the pseudogene TRBV3-2) and TRBJ1-6; D gene ambiguous. The germline V gene encodes CDR1 LGHDT and CDR2 YNNKEL (reference sequence). The CDR3 has 14 amino acids. Trimming pared 4 bases from V and 7 bases from J, leaving 11 bases between. The CDR3 is CASSLSSSNSPLHF. The CDR3 nucleotides are TGTGCCAGCAGCCTTAGTTCTTCGAATTCACCCCTCCACTTT.

The V gene is TRBV20-1, the J gene TRBJ1-1; 9 positions agree with TRBD1. Losses at the gene ends were 3 bases for V and 6 bases for J; bases not matched to a gene: 8. The CDR3 totals 14 residues. CDR1 is DFQATT, CDR2 SNEGSKA, per germline (reference sequence). CDR3 in amino acids: CSASDDRGSPEAFF. In nucleotides, the CDR3 is TGCAGTGCTAGTGATGACAGGGGGTCTCCTGAAGCTTTCTTT.

The V gene is TRBV3-1 (or the pseudogene TRBV3-2), the J gene TRBJ2-2; TRBD1 might be the D (6 bases). The CDR3 contains 16 residues. V was trimmed by 4 bases and J by 5 bases, leaving 17 bases between them. In germline, CDR1 is LGHDT, CDR2 YNNKEL (reference sequence). The CDR3 loop reads CASSPTGVVKTGELFF. In DNA, the CDR3 is TGTGCCAGCAGCCCGACAGGAGTGGTGAAAACCGGGGAGCTGTTTTTT.